This TCR beta chain was observed in a study of Ad26.COV2.S vaccination and SARS-CoV-2 variants. Overall study: This donor came from the COV1001 trial of Ad26.COV2.S.

This sample's treatment: 15 to 20 received Ad26.COV2.S at low or high dose, single or two shots; about five received placebo; per-sample allocation not given. Sample collection was performed on day 63 after the first vaccine or placebo injection. Aged 18-55 years, donor was enrolled in Boston in about 2020. Spike of the Wuhan-strain SARS-CoV-2 was expressed by an Ad26 vector, which formed the vaccine. The CDR3 has 14 amino acids. CDR1 is SGDLS, CDR2 YYNGEE, per germline. V lost 3 bases and J lost 1, with 9 bases in between. Using immunoSEQ multiplex PCR, the repertoire was profiled, and TCRdb retains in-frame clones only, with some absent. The sample yields 350,000 to 600,000 clones, 80% to 90% seen once.

This sequence joins TRBV9 and TRBJ2-3; D call uncertain. This specimen consisted of peripheral blood, obtained in a trial of Ad26.COV2.S vaccine versus placebo. This sequence originates from a person aged 18 to 65 who received the Ad26.COV2.S COVID-19 vaccine or a placebo. CDR3 coding DNA: TGTGCCAGCAGCGAAATGGACGGCACAGATACGCAGTATTTT. It encodes CASSEMDGTDTQYF.